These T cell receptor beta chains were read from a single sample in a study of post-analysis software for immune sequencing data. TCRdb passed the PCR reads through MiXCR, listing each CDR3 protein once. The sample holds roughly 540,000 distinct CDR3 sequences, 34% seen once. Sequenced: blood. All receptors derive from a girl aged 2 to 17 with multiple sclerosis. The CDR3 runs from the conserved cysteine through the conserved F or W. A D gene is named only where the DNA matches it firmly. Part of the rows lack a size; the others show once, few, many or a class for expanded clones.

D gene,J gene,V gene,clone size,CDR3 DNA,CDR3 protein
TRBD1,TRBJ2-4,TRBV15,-,TGTGCCACCAGCAGAGGGACAGGGGGGTCAAACATTCAGTACTTC,CATSRGTGGSNIQYF
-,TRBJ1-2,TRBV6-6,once,TGTGCCAGCAGCGACGAGGGGTGGGACTATGGCTACACCTTC,CASSDEGWDYGYTF
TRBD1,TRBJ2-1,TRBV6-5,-,TGTGCCAGCAAGATACAGGGGTTTGATGAGCAGTTCTTC,CASKIQGFDEQFF
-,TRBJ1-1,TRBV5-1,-,TGCGCCAGCAGCTCGTCCGGCAGCCTATTGAACACTGAAGCTTTCTTT,CASSSSGSLLNTEAFF
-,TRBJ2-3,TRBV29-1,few,TGCAGCGTTGGGGGAGTTTTAGAGTTAACAGATACGCAGTATTTT,CSVGGVLELTDTQYF
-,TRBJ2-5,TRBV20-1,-,TGCAGTGCTAGAGATCTGCCGTCTACGACCCAGTACTTC,CSARDLPSTTQYF
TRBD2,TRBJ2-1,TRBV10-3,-,TGTGCCATCAGTGAGTCGCGGGGGGGCGGGCAGTTCTTC,CAISESRGGGQFF
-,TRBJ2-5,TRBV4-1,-,TGCGCCAGCAGCTCTCGGACAGTTGGAGAGACCCAGTACTTC,CASSSRTVGETQYF
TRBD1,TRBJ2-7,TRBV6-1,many,TGTGCCAGCAGAAGGACAGGGGGGTACGAGCAGTACTTC,CASRRTGGYEQYF
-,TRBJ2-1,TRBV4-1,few,TGCGCCAGCAGCCAGGGGGGAGTTTCTGAGCAGTTCTTC,CASSQGGVSEQFF
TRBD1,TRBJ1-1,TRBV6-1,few,TGTGCCAGCAGTGCGGACAGGGGTAACACTGAAGCTTTCTTT,CASSADRGNTEAFF
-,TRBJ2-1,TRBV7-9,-,TGTGCCAGCAGCCCCTTTTGGTTAGCCGGTTCCTACAATGAGCAGTTCTTC,CASSPFWLAGSYNEQFF
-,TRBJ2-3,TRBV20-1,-,TGCAGTCCAAAAGGGGGGGCCGTAGATACGCAGTATTTT,CSPKGGAVDTQYF
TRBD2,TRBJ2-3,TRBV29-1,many,TGCAGCGTTGCTAGCGGGGGCTCAGATACGCAGTATTTT,CSVASGGSDTQYF
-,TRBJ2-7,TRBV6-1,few,TGTGCAGGCGCGCCGGGGCCGACCTACGAGCAGTACTTC,CAGAPGPTYEQYF
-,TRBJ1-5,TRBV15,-,TGTGCCACCAGCAGAGATGCGAGGTCCGATCAGCCCCAGCATTTT,CATSRDARSDQPQHF
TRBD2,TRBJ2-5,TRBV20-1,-,TGCTCCTTAGTGGATAGCGGGGGTGAGACCCAGTACTTC,CSLVDSGGETQYF
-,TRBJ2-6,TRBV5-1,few,TGCGCCAGCAGCTTGGCCGGCGGACTCTCTGGGGCCAACGTCCTGACTTTC,CASSLAGGLSGANVLTF
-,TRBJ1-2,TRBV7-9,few,TGTGCCAGCAGCCCCGAGGGACGGATTTTTGGTGGCTACACCTTC,CASSPEGRIFGGYTF